The clone carrying this T cell receptor (beta chain) was seen only a few times. As yet, its antigen is unknown. These data originate in a study of cytomegalovirus exposure and HLA in healthy donors. On the study more broadly: Falling in the Caucasian-associated ancestry cluster were approximately 86% of some 400 genotyped donors.

Donors in the study were healthy people who gave bone marrow. PCR amplification relied on 60 Vbeta primers (plus 13 Jbeta primers). Original analysis: About 11 million of tens of millions of unique TCR beta chains were shared, per a later count. Clones were sequenced by immunoSEQ multiplex PCR, and TCRdb holds only the in-frame ones, with some missing. For V, J and clone size, that table is used; D and trimming come from the DNA. The data hold 110,000 or so clones, with about 76% observed a single time. Study results and limitations: The productive fraction for most TCR beta V segments was about 90% or about 30% in an earlier analysis.

CDR3 length equals 16 residues. With 0 bases clipped from V and 5 bases from J, the junction kept 5 bases outside the gene matches. Germline V gene lookup returns CDR1 SGHRS and CDR2 YFSETQ. This rearrangement joins TRBV5-1 to TRBJ2-3; 11 nucleotides line up with TRBD2. The specimen sequenced was PBMCs. The clonotype originates from a man in his forties in good health and CMV-seronegative. CDR3 sequence: CASSLGSGGAEDTQYF. CDR3 nucleotide sequence: TGCGCCAGCAGCTTGGGTAGCGGGGGGGCGGAAGATACGCAGTATTTT.